This entry is about one TCR beta chain. Its matching antigen is unknown. The V and J ends lost 5 bases and 4 bases, in that order; junction bases with no gene match: 3. Germline CDR1 reads SQVTM; CDR2 reads ANQGSEA. This CDR3 contains 12 residues. This record comes from a study of cytomegalovirus exposure and HLA in healthy donors. The study's findings and limits: A later analysis linked 15,000 to 20,000 TCR beta sequences to HLA alleles at 0.05 false discovery rate. Earlier results showed most TCR beta V segments being productive about 87% or about 30% of the time. TCR beta V- and J-gene trimming was later associated with a missense DCLRE1C variant.

Primers for the PCR totalled 60 Vbeta and 13 Jbeta. In the original processing: In a later analysis, about 9.9 million of 60 million to 80 million unique beta chains occurred in at least two donors. Assay used: immunoSEQ multiplex PCR; TCRdb lists only in-frame clones, some missing. That table gives V, J and clone size, and the DNA gave D and trimming. The sample contains around 160,000 clones, approximately 85% of which appear only once. Material: PBMCs. This chain links TRBV29-1 with TRBJ2-3, with 7 positions matching TRBD1. This receptor was obtained from a man younger than 30 in good health and CMV-seropositive. CDR3 nucleotide sequence: TGCAGCGTTCTACAGGGGCCAGATACGCAGTATTTT. This translates into CSVLQGPDTQYF.